These 14 T cell receptor beta chains were sequenced from one sample in a study of glioma-infiltrating T cells. The iRepertoire nested amplicon-rescue multiplex PCR amplified TCR alpha and beta CDR3s from RNA. A single record per CDR3 protein comes from TCRdb applying MiXCR to the multiplex PCR reads. The sample contains about 180,000 distinct CDR3 sequences, around 40% of which appear only once. The sample consisted of glioma tissue, nonneoplastic brain tissue, or PBMCs (not recorded which). The source of these receptors is a human donor with low-grade glioma or glioblastoma, undergoing nonglioma brain surgery, or in good health (not recorded which).

DNA of the CDR3: TGCGCCAGCGGGGGTAGGGCTTTACGCTACAATGAGCAGTTCTTC. This gives the protein CASGGRALRYNEQFF. The rearrangement joins TRBV5-1 to TRBJ2-1, with D perhaps being TRBD1 or TRBD2 (5 bases each). V lost 7 bases and J 3 bases, leaving 17 bases between the germline ends. CDR3 size: 15 residues. The germline CDR1 and CDR2 sequences are SGHRS and YFSETQ.

Notes on this clonotype: A much larger clone lies a single base off, so this may be a read error. The gene calls are TRBV4-1 and TRBJ2-1; D remains ambiguous. This CDR3 has 14 amino acids. Germline CDR1 reads MGHRA; CDR2 reads YSYEKL. CDR3 in amino acids: CASSQGLSYNEKFF. In DNA form, the CDR3 reads TGCGCCAGCAGCCAAGGACTTTCCTACAATGAGAAGTTCTTC.

The J gene is TRBJ2-2, the V gene TRBV12-3 or TRBV12-4; D is unclear. CDR3 length: 13 residues. Trimming left V 3 bases short and J 5 bases short, with 7 bases between. The chain's CDR3 is CASSFSVTGELFF. CDR3 nucleotides: TGTGCCAGCAGTTTTTCAGTGACCGGGGAGCTGTTTTTT.

The table lists this clonotype with many counts. V usage is TRBV28 and J usage is TRBJ1-5; 8 bases match TRBD1. V lost 6 bases to trimming and J lost 7 bases; unmatched junction nucleotides: 11. The CDR3 runs 15 residues. Germline CDR1 is MDHEN and CDR2 is SYDVKM. The DNA for the CDR3 is TGTGCCAGCAGGCTTACAGGGGGACCAGGGCAGCCCCAGCATTTT. Amino acids: CASRLTGGPGQPQHF.

This chain links TRBV4-2 with TRBJ1-5; D might be TRBD1 (5 bases). The CDR3 contains 17 residues. V was cut by 0 bases and J by 0 bases, with 12 bases left in between. Germline V CDR1 and CDR2: LGHNA, YNFKEQ. The CDR3 loop is CASSQENQGTSNQPQHF. CDR3 nucleotide sequence: TGTGCCAGCAGCCAAGAGAACCAGGGAACTAGCAATCAGCCCCAGCATTTT.

A note on this clonotype: One junction end disagrees with the germline gene, perhaps due to a read error. V is TRBV3-1 and J is TRBJ1-1, with D unclear. Germline-derived CDR1 and CDR2 are LGHDT and YNNKEL (reference sequence). The CDR3 extends over 15 amino acids. The CDR3 region has the DNA TGTGCCAGCGGCCAAGAGGATAGATTTGGCACTAAAGCTTTCTTT. The encoded protein is CASGQEDRFGTKAFF. The variable domain in full, with the rest retrieved from reference TRBV3-1 and TRBJ1-1, is DTAVSQTPKYLVTQMGNDKSIKCEQNLGHDTMYWYKQDSKKFLKIMFSYNNKELIINETVPNRFSPKSPDKAHLNLHINSLELGDSAVYFCASGQEDRFGTKAFFGQGTRLTVV.

This clonotype was seen many times. Just one base apart from a much larger clone, this may be a read error. The J gene is TRBJ1-2, the V gene TRBV6-1; 7 nucleotides line up with TRBD1. Germline V gives CDR1 MNHNS, CDR2 SASEGT. The CDR3 is made up of 13 amino acids. Written as DNA, the CDR3 is TGTGCCAGCAGTTTAGGACAGGACTATGGCTGCACCTTC. Translated: CASSLGQDYGCTF.

As regards this clonotype: Being one base from a much bigger clone, this may be a read error. This sequence joins TRBV20-1 and TRBJ2-7; possibly TRBD2 for D (7 bases). Trimming left V 5 bases short and J 7 bases short, with 24 bases between. The germline CDR1 and CDR2 sequences are DFQATT and SNEGSKA (reference sequence). The CDR3 contains 15 residues. The CDR3 reads CSAPHVGEGGGEQYF. The CDR3 region has the DNA TGCAGTGCTCCCCACGTAGGGGAGGGGGGAGGTGAGCAGTACTTC.

A few counts support this clonotype. The J gene is TRBJ2-3, the V gene TRBV11-2; no reliable D call. CDR1 and CDR2 from the germline V gene are SGHAT and FQNNGV. V was trimmed by 1 base and J by 2 bases, leaving 19 bases between them. The CDR3 is 18 residues long. CDR3 in DNA: TGTGCCAGCAGCTTAGGGTCCCCCTACTCTCGATACACAGATACGCAGTATTTT. The encoded protein is CASSLGSPYSRYTDTQYF.

The J gene is TRBJ1-5, the V gene TRBV19, with D hard to call. This CDR3 is 16 amino acids long. Germline assignment: CDR1 LNHDA and CDR2 SQIVND (reference sequence). Trimming left V 5 bases short and J 0 bases short, with 14 bases between. The CDR3 coding sequence is TGTGCCAGTAGTTCCCCGGACGGTAATAGCAATCAGCCCCAGCATTTT. Its protein product is CASSSPDGNSNQPQHF.

V is TRBV20-1 and J is TRBJ2-6; 9 positions agree with TRBD2. Per germline, CDR1 DFQATT and CDR2 SNEGSKA (reference sequence). The CDR3 loop spans 20 amino acids. V lost 0 bases to trimming and J lost 4 bases; unmatched junction nucleotides: 16. The CDR3 DNA is TGCAGTGCTAGAGATAGTAGGAGAATAGCGGGAGCTCTGGGGGCCAACGTCCTGACTTTC. This encodes CSARDSRRIAGALGANVLTF.

A word on this clonotype: A read error is possible here, since a much larger clone lies one base away. Here the CDR3 DNA reads TGTGCCACCAGTGTGGCCCTCAATGAGCAGTTCTTC. Residues: CATSVALNEQFF. The J gene is TRBJ2-1, the V gene TRBV24-1; the D is unclear. V lost 5 bases, J lost 6 bases, and 7 bases lay in between. The CDR3 runs to 12 residues. Germline V CDR1 and CDR2: KGHDR, SFDVKD.

The chain couples TRBV20-1 to TRBJ2-1, with D uncertain. The CDR3 covers 14 residues. Per the germline V gene, CDR1 is DFQATT and CDR2 is SNEGSKA (reference sequence). The V and J ends lost 4 bases and 5 bases respectively, with 15 bases between them. The CDR3 DNA is TGCAGTGCTATACTCTTAAGATGGGACAATGAGCAGTTCTTC. This encodes CSAILLRWDNEQFF.

Ten or more counts support this clonotype. The chain has TRBV20-1 and TRBJ2-7; TRBD1 agrees at 7 bases. Germline lookup yields CDR1 DFQATT and CDR2 SNEGSKA (reference sequence). This CDR3 has 14 amino acids. After removal of 6 bases from V and 5 bases from J, the junction contained 13 bases not matched to a gene. The DNA for the CDR3 is TGCAGTGCCCGTAGACAGGGATCTGCCCACGAGCAGTACTTC. Residues: CSARRQGSAHEQYF.